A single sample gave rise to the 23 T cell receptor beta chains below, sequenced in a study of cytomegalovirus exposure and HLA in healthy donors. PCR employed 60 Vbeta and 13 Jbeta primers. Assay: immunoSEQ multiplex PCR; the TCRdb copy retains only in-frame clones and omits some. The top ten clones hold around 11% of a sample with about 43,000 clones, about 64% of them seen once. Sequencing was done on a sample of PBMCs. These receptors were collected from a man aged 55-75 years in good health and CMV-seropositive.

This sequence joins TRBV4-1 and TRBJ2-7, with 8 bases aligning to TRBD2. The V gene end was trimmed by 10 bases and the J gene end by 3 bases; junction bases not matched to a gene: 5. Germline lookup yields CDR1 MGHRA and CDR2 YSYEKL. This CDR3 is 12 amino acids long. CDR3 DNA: TGCGCCAAAAAGCGGGAGCGCTACGAGCAGTACTTC. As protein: CAKKRERYEQYF.

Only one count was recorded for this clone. The CDR3 is CASSYSGTSDTQYF. In nucleotides, the CDR3 is TGTGCCAGCAGTTACTCGGGCACCTCAGATACGCAGTATTTT. This rearrangement joins TRBV6-5 to TRBJ2-3; unclear D gene. The ends were cut back, 0 bases at V and 4 bases at J, with 8 bases in the middle. The CDR3 sequence is 14 residues long. Germline V gene lookup returns CDR1 MNHEY and CDR2 SVGAGI.

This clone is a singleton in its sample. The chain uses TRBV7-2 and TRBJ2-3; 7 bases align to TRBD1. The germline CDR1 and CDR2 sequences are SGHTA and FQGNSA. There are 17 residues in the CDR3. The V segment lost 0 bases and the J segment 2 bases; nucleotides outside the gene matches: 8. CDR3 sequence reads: CASSLAVRGSDTDTQYF. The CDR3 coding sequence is TGTGCCAGCAGCTTAGCCGTCAGGGGGTCTGACACAGATACGCAGTATTTT.

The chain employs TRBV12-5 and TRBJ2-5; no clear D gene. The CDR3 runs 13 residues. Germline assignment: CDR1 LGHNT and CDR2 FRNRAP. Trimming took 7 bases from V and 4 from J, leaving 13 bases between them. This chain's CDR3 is CASALDTVETQYF. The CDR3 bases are TGTGCTAGTGCCCTCGACACCGTAGAGACCCAGTACTTC.

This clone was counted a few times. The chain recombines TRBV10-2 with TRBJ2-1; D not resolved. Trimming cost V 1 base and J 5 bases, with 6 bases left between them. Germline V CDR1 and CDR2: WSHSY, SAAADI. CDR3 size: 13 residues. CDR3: CASSEFNDNEQFF. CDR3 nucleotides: TGCGCCAGCAGTGAGTTTAATGACAATGAGCAGTTCTTC.

This CDR3 reads CASIGSAGLNTEAFF. CDR3 coding DNA: TGTGCCAGCATTGGGTCTGCGGGTTTGAACACTGAAGCTTTCTTT. The V call is TRBV25-1, the J call TRBJ1-1; D gene ambiguous. The V and J ends lost 7 bases and 0 bases respectively, with 15 bases between them. The V gene's germline CDR1 is MGHDK and CDR2 SYGVNS. The CDR3 runs 15 residues.

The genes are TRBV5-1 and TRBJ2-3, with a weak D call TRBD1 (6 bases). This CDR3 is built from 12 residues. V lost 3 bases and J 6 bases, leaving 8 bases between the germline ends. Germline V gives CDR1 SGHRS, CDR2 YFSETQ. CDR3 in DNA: TGCGCCAGCAGCTCGAGGGGGGATACGCAGTATTTT. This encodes CASSSRGDTQYF. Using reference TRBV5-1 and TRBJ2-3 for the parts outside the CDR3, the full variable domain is KAGVTQTPRYLIKTRGQQVTLSCSPISGHRSVSWYQQTPGQGLQFLFEYFSETQRNKGNFPGRFSGRQFSNSRSEMNVSTLELGDSALYLCASSSRGDTQYFGPGTRLTVL.

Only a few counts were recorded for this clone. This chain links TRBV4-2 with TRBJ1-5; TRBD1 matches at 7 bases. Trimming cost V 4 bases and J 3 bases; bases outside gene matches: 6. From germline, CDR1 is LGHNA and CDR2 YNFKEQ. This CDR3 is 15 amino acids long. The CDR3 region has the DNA TGTGCCAGCAGCCTAGGACAGGCCCCCAATCAGCCCCAGCATTTT. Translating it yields CASSLGQAPNQPQHF.

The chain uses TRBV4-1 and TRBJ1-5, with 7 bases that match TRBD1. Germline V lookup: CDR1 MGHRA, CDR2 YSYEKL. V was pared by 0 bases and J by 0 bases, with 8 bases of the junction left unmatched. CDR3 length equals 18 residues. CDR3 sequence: CASSQDPTGAFSNQPQHF. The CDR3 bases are TGCGCCAGCAGCCAAGATCCTACAGGGGCGTTTAGCAATCAGCCCCAGCATTTT.

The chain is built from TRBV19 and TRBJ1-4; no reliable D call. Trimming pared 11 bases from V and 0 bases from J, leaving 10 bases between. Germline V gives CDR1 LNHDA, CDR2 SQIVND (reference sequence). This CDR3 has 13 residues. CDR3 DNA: TGTGCCGCTAAGAAAGCAACTAATGAAAAACTGTTTTTT. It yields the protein CAAKKATNEKLFF.

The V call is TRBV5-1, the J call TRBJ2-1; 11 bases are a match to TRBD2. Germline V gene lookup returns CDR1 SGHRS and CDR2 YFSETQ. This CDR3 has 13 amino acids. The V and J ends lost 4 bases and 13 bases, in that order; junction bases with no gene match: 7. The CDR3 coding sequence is TGCGCCAGCAGCCAGGGGACTAGCGGCTCACAGTTCTTC. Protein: CASSQGTSGSQFF.

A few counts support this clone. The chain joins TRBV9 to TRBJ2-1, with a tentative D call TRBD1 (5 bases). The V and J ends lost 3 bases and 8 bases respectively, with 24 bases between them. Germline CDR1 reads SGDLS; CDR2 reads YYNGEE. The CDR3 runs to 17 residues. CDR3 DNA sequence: TGTGCCAGCAGCGCAGGAAGGACATCGCAAAATATCCATGAGCAGTTCTTC. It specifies CASSAGRTSQNIHEQFF.

This CDR3 is CASHLQRTSGGNEQFF. CDR3 sequence (DNA): TGTGCCAGCCACCTACAGAGGACTAGCGGGGGGAATGAGCAGTTCTTC. The chain has TRBV18 and TRBJ2-1, with 14 bases lining up with TRBD2. The CDR3 has 16 residues. The V segment lost 8 bases and the J segment 7 bases; nucleotides outside the gene matches: 10. Germline V lookup: CDR1 KGHSH, CDR2 LQKENI.

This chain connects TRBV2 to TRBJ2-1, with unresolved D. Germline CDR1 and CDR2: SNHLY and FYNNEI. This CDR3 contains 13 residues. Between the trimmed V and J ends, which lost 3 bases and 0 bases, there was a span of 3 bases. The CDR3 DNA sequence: TGTGCCAGCAGTGATAACTCCTACAATGAGCAGTTCTTC. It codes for CASSDNSYNEQFF.

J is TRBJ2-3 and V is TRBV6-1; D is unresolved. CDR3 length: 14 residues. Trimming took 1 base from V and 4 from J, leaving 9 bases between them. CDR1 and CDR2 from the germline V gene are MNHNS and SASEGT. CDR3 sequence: CASSEVPGADTQYF. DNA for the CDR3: TGTGCCAGCAGTGAAGTCCCGGGTGCAGATACGCAGTATTTT.

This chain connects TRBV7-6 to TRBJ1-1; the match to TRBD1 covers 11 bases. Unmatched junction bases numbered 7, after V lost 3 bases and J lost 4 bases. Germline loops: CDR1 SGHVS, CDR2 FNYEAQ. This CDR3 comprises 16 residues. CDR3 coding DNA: TGTGCCAGCAGCTTTAACACCGGGACAGGGGGCACTGAAGCTTTCTTT. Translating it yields CASSFNTGTGGTEAFF. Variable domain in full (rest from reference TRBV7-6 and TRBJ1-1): GAGVSQSPRYKVTKRGQDVALRCDPISGHVSLYWYRQALGQGPEFLTYFNYEAQQDKSGLPNDRFSAERPEGSISTLTIQRTEQRDSAMYRCASSFNTGTGGTEAFFGQGTRLTVV.

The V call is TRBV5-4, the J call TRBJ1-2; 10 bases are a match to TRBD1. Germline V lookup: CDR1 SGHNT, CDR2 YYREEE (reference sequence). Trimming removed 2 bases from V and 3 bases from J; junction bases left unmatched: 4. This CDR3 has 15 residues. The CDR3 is CASSLPGTGDYGYTF. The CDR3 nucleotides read TGTGCCAGCAGCTTACCCGGGACAGGGGACTATGGCTACACCTTC.

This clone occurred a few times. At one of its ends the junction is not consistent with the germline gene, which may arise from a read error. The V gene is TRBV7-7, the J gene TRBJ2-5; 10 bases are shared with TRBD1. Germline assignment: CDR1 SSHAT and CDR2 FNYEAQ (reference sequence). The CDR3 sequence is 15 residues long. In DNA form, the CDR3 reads TGTGCTAGCAGCCCCCGACAGGGGGCGGGAGAGACCCAGTACTTC. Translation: CASSPRQGAGETQYF.

CDR3 protein: CASSQGRTGVDEQYF. DNA for the CDR3: TGTGCCAGCAGCCAAGGAAGGACAGGGGTCGACGAGCAGTACTTC. The rearrangement joins TRBV4-2 to TRBJ2-7; 9 positions match TRBD1. After removal of 1 base from V and 5 bases from J, the junction contained 6 bases not matched to a gene. In germline, CDR1 is LGHNA, CDR2 YNFKEQ. The CDR3 totals 15 residues.

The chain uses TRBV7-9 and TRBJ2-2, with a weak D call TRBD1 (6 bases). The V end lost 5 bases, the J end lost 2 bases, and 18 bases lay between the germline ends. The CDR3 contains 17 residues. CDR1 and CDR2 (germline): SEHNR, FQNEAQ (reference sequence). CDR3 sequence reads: CASSQSTGTTNTGELFF. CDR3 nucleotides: TGTGCCAGCAGCCAAAGTACCGGGACAACCAACACCGGGGAGCTGTTTTTT.

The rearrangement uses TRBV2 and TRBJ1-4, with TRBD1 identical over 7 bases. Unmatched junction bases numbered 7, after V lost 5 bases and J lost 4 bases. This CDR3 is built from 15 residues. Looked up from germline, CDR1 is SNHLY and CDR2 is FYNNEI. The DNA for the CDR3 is TGTGCCAGCAGTCCCCGGACAGGTCTTAATGAAAAACTGTTTTTT. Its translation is CASSPRTGLNEKLFF.

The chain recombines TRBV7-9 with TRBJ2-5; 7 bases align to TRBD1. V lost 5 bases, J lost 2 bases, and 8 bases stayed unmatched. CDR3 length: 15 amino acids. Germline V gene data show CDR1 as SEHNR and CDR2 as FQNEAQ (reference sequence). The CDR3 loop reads CASSLDREWQETQYF. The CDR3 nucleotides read TGTGCCAGCAGCCTTGACAGGGAATGGCAAGAGACCCAGTACTTC.

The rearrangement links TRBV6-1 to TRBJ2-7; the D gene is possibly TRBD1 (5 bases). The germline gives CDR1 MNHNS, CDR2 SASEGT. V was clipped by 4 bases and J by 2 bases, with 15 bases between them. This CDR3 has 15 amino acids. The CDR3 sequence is CASSVTVTAAYEQYF. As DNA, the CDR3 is TGTGCCAGCAGTGTAACCGTGACAGCCGCCTACGAGCAGTACTTC.